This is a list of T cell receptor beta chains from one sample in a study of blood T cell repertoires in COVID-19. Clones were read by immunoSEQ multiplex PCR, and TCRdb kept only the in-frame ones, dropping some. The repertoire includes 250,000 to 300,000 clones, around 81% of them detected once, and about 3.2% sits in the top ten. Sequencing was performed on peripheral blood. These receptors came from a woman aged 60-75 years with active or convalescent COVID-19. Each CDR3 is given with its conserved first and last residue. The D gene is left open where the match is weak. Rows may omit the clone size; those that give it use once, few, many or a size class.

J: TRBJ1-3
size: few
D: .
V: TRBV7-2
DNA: TGTGCCAGCAGCCCCGAGATCTCTGGAAACACCATATATTTT
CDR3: CASSPEISGNTIYF

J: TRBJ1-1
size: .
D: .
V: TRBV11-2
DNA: TGTGCCAGCAGCCACCCCCTCCAGGGCGCCAGGAAAGCTTTCTTT
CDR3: CASSHPLQGARKAFF

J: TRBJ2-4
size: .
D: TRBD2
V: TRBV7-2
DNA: TGTGCCAGCAGCCCGGGACTAGTATGGTCGGCCAAAAACATTCAGTACTTC
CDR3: CASSPGLVWSAKNIQYF

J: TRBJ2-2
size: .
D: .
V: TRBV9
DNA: TGTGCCAGCAGCGTAGGAAGGGGGAACACCGGGGAGCTGTTTTTT
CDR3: CASSVGRGNTGELFF

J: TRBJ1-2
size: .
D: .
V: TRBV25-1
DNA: TGTGCCAGCAGTGACTCGGCCAGGGGTAGGTATGGCTACACCTTC
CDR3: CASSDSARGRYGYTF

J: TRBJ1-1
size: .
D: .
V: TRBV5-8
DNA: TGTGCCAGCACCCCAAGAGGCCTAGAAGCTTTCTTT
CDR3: CASTPRGLEAFF

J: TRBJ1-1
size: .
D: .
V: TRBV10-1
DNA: TGCGCCAGCAGTCTTGGAGGGGGGGTCGGTGAAGCTTTCTTT
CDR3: CASSLGGGVGEAFF

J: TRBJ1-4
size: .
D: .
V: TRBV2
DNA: TGTGCCAGCAGCGGACAGACAACTAATGAAAAACTGTTTTTT
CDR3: CASSGQTTNEKLFF

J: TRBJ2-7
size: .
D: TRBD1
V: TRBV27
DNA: TGTGCCAGCACTCCACCGGGACAGGGCTACGAGCAGTACTTC
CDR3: CASTPPGQGYEQYF

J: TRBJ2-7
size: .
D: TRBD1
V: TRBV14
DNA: TGTGCCAGCAGCCCTTTTCCGGGACAGGGGAGGGACGAGCAGTACTTC
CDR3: CASSPFPGQGRDEQYF

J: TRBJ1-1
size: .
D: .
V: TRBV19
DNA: TGTGCCAGTAGTATAAGGTGGATGAGACTTGAAGCTTTCTTT
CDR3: CASSIRWMRLEAFF

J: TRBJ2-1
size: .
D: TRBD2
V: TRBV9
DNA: TGTGCCAGCAGCGTAGGATTAAGCGGGGGGCGGACCTACAATGAGCAGTTCTTC
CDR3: CASSVGLSGGRTYNEQFF

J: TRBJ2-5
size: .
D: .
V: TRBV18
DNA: TGTGCCAGCTCATCCGGGATCCAAGAGACCCAGTACTTC
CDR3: CASSSGIQETQYF

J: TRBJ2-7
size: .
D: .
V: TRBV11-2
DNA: TGTGCCAGCAGCCACTCTACCGAGCAGTACTTC
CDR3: CASSHSTEQYF

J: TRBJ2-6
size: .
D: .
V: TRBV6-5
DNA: TGTGCCACCTACTCTGGGGCCAACGTCCTGACTTTC
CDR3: CATYSGANVLTF

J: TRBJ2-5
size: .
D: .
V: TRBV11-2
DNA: TGTGCCAGCAGCTCCGGCTGGGCGACGGAGACCCAGTACTTC
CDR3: CASSSGWATETQYF

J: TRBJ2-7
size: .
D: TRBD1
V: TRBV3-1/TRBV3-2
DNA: TGTGCCAGCAGCCTCTCCGGGACAGGGATTGACGAGCAGTACTTC
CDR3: CASSLSGTGIDEQYF

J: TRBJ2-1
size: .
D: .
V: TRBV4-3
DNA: TGCGCCAGCAGCCAAGTCTATAGCGGCAACTACAATGAGCAGTTCTTC
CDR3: CASSQVYSGNYNEQFF

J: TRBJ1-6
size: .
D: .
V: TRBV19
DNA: TGTGCCAGTAGTATATCCGGGGGACCCCCAAATTCACCCCTCCACTTT
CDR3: CASSISGGPPNSPLHF

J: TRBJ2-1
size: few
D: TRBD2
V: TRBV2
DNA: TGTGCCAGCCTCGGGACTAGCGGGGGGGCAAACAATGAGCAGTTCTTC
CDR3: CASLGTSGGANNEQFF

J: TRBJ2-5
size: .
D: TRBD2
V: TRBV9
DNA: TGTGCCAGCAGCCCACTCACGGGGGAGGGAGGGCAGACCCAGTACTTC
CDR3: CASSPLTGEGGQTQYF

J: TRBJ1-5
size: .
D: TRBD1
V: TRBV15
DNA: TGTGCCACCAGCCGGACAGGGGGATATTACAATCAGCCCCAGCATTTT
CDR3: CATSRTGGYYNQPQHF